Presented here are 14 T cell receptor beta chains from one specimen sequenced in a study of cytomegalovirus exposure and HLA in healthy donors. The PCR used 60 Vbeta and 13 Jbeta primers. Method: immunoSEQ multiplex PCR; TCRdb's copy keeps in-frame clones and lacks some. The sample carries 200,000 to 250,000 clones, about 74% recorded once. The source material was PBMCs. These receptors came from a woman aged 25 to 39 in good health and CMV-seronegative.

The chain combines TRBV6-1 with TRBJ1-1, with D possibly being TRBD1 (5 bases). Between the trimmed V and J ends, which lost 2 bases and 2 bases, there was a span of 15 bases. The CDR3 loop spans 16 amino acids. The V gene's germline CDR1 is MNHNS and CDR2 SASEGT. The CDR3 region is CASSEILGLLNTEAFF. The CDR3 DNA reads TGTGCCAGCAGTGAAATTTTGGGACTCCTTAACACTGAAGCTTTCTTT.

This clone was recorded only once. The CDR3: CASSQGLVNTEAFF. In DNA form, the CDR3 reads TGTGCCAGCAGCCAAGGTCTAGTGAACACTGAAGCTTTCTTT. This rearrangement joins TRBV14 to TRBJ1-1; D remains ambiguous. The germline gives CDR1 SGHDN, CDR2 FVKESK. This CDR3 region has 14 residues. With 1 base removed from V and 0 bases from J, the gap between germline ends came to 6 bases.

This chain connects TRBV7-9 to TRBJ2-2; 7 bases fit TRBD2. This CDR3 has 16 residues. CDR1 is SEHNR, CDR2 FQNEAQ, per germline (reference sequence). J lost 4 bases, V lost 5 bases, and 10 bases had no gene match. CDR3 in amino acids: CASSARGLAATGELFF. CDR3 bases: TGTGCCAGCAGCGCTAGGGGTCTAGCGGCCACCGGGGAGCTGTTTTTT.

As for this clone: One end of the junction is discordant with germline, which a read error may explain. The CDR3 DNA sequence: TGTGCCATCAGCCCACAGACACCTAACAGGGGGCGACCCTACGAGCAGTACTTC. It codes for CAISPQTPNRGRPYEQYF. The chain couples TRBV5-5 to TRBJ2-7; 9 bases fit TRBD1. The CDR3 totals 18 residues. Germline loops: CDR1 SGHKS, CDR2 YYEKEE (reference sequence). The whole variable domain, filled in from reference TRBV5-5 and TRBJ2-7, reads DAGVTQSPTHLIKTRGQQVTLRCSPISGHKSVSWYQQVLGQGPQFIFQYYEKEERGRGNFPDRFSARQFPNYSSELNVNALLLGDSALYLCAISPQTPNRGRPYEQYFGPGTRLTVT.

The V and J genes are TRBV2 and TRBJ1-1; no clear D. Germline V gene data show CDR1 as SNHLY and CDR2 as FYNNEI. The CDR3 runs 13 residues. V was pared by 4 bases and J by 3 bases, with 9 bases between. The chain's CDR3 is CASSVGTYTEAFF. CDR3 nucleotide sequence: TGTGCCAGCAGTGTGGGCACTTACACTGAAGCTTTCTTT.

The V call is TRBV6-1, the J call TRBJ1-5, with 7 bases matching TRBD1. The germline V gene has CDR1 MNHNS and CDR2 SASEGT. The CDR3 is made up of 15 amino acids. J lost 5 bases, V lost 4 bases, and 8 bases had no gene match. The CDR3: CASSGDREAYQPQHF. The DNA for the CDR3 is TGTGCCAGCAGTGGTGACAGGGAGGCTTATCAGCCCCAGCATTTT.

This clone was seen a few times. The chain recombines TRBV6-1 with TRBJ2-3; TRBD2 agrees at 10 bases. V gave up 6 bases and J gave up 0 bases; unmatched junction bases: 0. Germline assignment: CDR1 MNHNS and CDR2 SASEGT. The CDR3 contains 14 residues. For the CDR3, the DNA is TGTGCCAGCAGGGGACTAGCGAGCACAGATACGCAGTATTTT. Translating gives CASRGLASTDTQYF.

The chain is built from TRBV9 and TRBJ2-7, with D tentatively TRBD2 (6 bases). The CDR3 consists of 13 residues. The V and J ends lost 3 bases and 0 bases respectively, with 7 bases between them. Germline V gene sequence: CDR1 SGDLS, CDR2 YYNGEE. CDR3 residues: CASSGGLSYEQYF. In DNA, the CDR3 is TGTGCCAGCAGCGGGGGACTCTCCTACGAGCAGTACTTC.

About this clone itself: Other nucleotide sequences in the sample specify the same CDR3. The J gene is TRBJ2-7, the V gene TRBV5-1; D may be TRBD2 (6 bases). The CDR3 length is 15 residues. Trimming took off 1 base at V and 3 bases at J, with 14 bases between the two ends. Germline V lookup: CDR1 SGHRS, CDR2 YFSETQ. The CDR3, as DNA: TGCGCCAGCAGCTTGTCCGGGGGAGGCTTCTACGAGCAGTACTTC. Its translation: CASSLSGGGFYEQYF.

This chain connects TRBV6-6 to TRBJ1-2, with TRBD1 as a possible D gene (5 bases). Germline-derived CDR1 and CDR2 are MNHNY and SVGAGI (reference sequence). CDR3 size: 14 residues. The ends were cut back, 5 bases at V and 3 bases at J, with 13 bases in the middle. The CDR3 sequence: CASSPPGNDYGYTF. The CDR3 DNA is TGTGCCAGCAGTCCCCCAGGGAATGACTATGGCTACACCTTC.

This clone showed up just once. This rearrangement joins TRBV6-1 to TRBJ1-2; D remains unclear. This CDR3 is built from 12 residues. The germline V gene has CDR1 MNHNS and CDR2 SASEGT. Trimming removed 2 bases at V and 6 bases at J, with 7 bases between. The CDR3 nucleotides read TGTGCCAGCAGTGAAACCGGGGATGGCTACACCTTC. Its protein product is CASSETGDGYTF.

There are a few counts of this clone. The CDR3 reads CASSVGQGWLYGYTF. CDR3 DNA sequence: TGTGCCAGCAGCGTAGGGCAGGGATGGCTCTATGGCTACACCTTC. The genes are TRBV9 and TRBJ1-2; a weak D match, TRBD1 (5 bases). Trimming took 0 bases from V and 4 from J, leaving 13 bases between them. Germline V lookup: CDR1 SGDLS, CDR2 YYNGEE. This CDR3 is 15 amino acids long.

The CDR3 DNA sequence: TGTGCCACGACGACAGGGGCGGACGAGACCCAGTACTTC. Protein: CATTTGADETQYF. The chain joins TRBV10-3 to TRBJ2-5; 8 bases fit TRBD1. The CDR3 is made up of 13 amino acids. The ends lost 10 bases at V and 5 bases at J; junction bases unmatched: 9. Germline CDR1 and CDR2: ENHRY and SYGVKD.

The rearrangement joins TRBV10-1 to TRBJ2-1, with D maybe TRBD2 (6 bases). Germline CDR1 WNHNN, CDR2 SYGVQD (reference sequence). This CDR3 comprises 14 residues. Between the trimmed V and J ends, which lost 3 bases and 2 bases, there was a span of 8 bases. The CDR3 sequence is CASSEGGTYNEQFF. CDR3 DNA sequence: TGCGCCAGCAGTGAAGGCGGGACCTACAATGAGCAGTTCTTC.